This TCR beta chain was found in a study of T cells expressing NK-cell markers. About the study: It was sorted CD3+CD56-NKG2C+, CD3+CD56+NKG2C- and CD3+CD56+NKG2C+ T cells that provided the TCR beta repertoires. The authors sequenced eight donors, of whom seven were HCMV-seropositive and one was seronegative.

The CDR3 contains 15 residues. From germline, CDR1 is MNHNS and CDR2 SASEGT. Findings of the study overall: Certain NKG2C+ T cell clones were expanded, and their HCMV specificity remained unclear.

Remarks on this clonotype: The antigen is undetermined.

Making the TCR beta cDNA relied on 5'RACE template switching with UMIs. TCRdb reanalyzed the 5' RACE reads, giving one entry per CDR3 protein sequence and no DNA. The specimen's table records roughly 390,000 distinct CDR3 sequences. The J gene is TRBJ2-7, the V gene TRBV6-1; the D gene TCRdb calls, TRBD1, cannot be checked with no DNA. The material sequenced was blood T cells: a sorted CD56 or NKG2C T cell subset, CD4+ or CD8+ T cells, or bulk PBMC T cells (not recorded which). This receptor was taken from a man aged 18 to 69 in good health. The CDR3 here is CASSQPGTKIYEQYF.